A single sample is the source of the 26 T cell receptor beta chains below, sequenced in a study of radiotherapy plus CTLA-4 blockade in lung cancer. Generated by immunoSEQ multiplex PCR, the TCRdb table keeps only in-frame clones and is missing some. The repertoire holds 84,000 or so clones, with around four fifths as singletons. The sample consisted of peripheral blood, taken from a patient treated with radiotherapy plus ipilimumab. These receptors came from a human donor with non-small cell lung cancer that progressed on radiotherapy plus ipilimumab.

In its sample, this clone was seen a few times. The V gene is TRBV5-4, the J gene TRBJ2-3; 8 bases are shared with TRBD1. The CDR3 spans 15 residues. CDR1 is SGHNT and CDR2 is YYREEE in the germline V gene (reference sequence). The V gene end was trimmed by 4 bases and the J gene end by 1 base; junction bases not matched to a gene: 5. The CDR3 nucleotides are TGTGCCAGCAGCACTCCGGGACAGGGCACAGATACGCAGTATTTT. Protein sequence: CASSTPGQGTDTQYF.

This clone was seen once. The chain links TRBV5-1 to TRBJ2-1; D ambiguous. CDR3 length: 16 residues. The germline gives CDR1 SGHRS, CDR2 YFSETQ. The germline V and J ends were trimmed by 1 base and 5 bases, with 16 bases remaining between them. The CDR3 is CASSLINRAPDNEQFF. The CDR3 nucleotides read TGCGCCAGCAGCTTGATCAATCGGGCGCCTGACAATGAGCAGTTCTTC.

The CDR3 sequence is CASSPGEGNGYTF. CDR3 sequence (DNA): TGTGCCAGCAGCCCCGGAGAGGGGAATGGCTACACCTTC. J is TRBJ1-2 and V is TRBV7-3; D may be TRBD1 (5 bases). Trimming left V 5 bases short and J 6 bases short, with 13 bases between. This CDR3 contains 13 residues. Germline V gene data show CDR1 as SGHTA and CDR2 as FQGTGA.

The chain uses TRBV6-6 and TRBJ1-5; no definite D call. The CDR3 is 12 residues long. Germline values: CDR1 MNHNY, CDR2 SVGAGI (reference sequence). Deletions cut 8 bases from V and 6 bases from J, with 11 bases between. The CDR3 bases are TGTGCCAGCCGCGAAGCGGGTCAGCCCCAGCATTTT. Translating it yields CASREAGQPQHF.

The rearrangement links TRBV7-5 to TRBJ1-5; the table calls TRBD1, which could not be checked here. TRBV7-5 is an annotated pseudogene. The CDR3 is 17 residues long. In nucleotides, the CDR3 is TGTGTCAGAAGCGTGGGACAGGTTCCTCATAGCAATCAGCCCCAGCATTTT. Protein sequence: CVRSVGQVPHSNQPQHF.

The chain is built from TRBV19 and TRBJ1-1, with D possibly TRBD1 on 5 matching bases. Per germline, CDR1 LNHDA and CDR2 SQIVND (reference sequence). Trimming removed 4 bases at V and 5 bases at J, with 14 bases between. The CDR3 length is 14 residues. This CDR3 reads CASSKGRALTEAFF. The CDR3 DNA is TGTGCCAGTAGTAAGGGGCGCGCCCTGACTGAAGCTTTCTTT.

The V gene is TRBV27, the J gene TRBJ2-2; D may be TRBD1 (6 bases). The CDR3 covers 12 residues. Germline assignment: CDR1 MNHEY and CDR2 SMNVEV (reference sequence). Trimming took off 3 bases at V and 8 bases at J, with 7 bases between the two ends. DNA for the CDR3: TGTGCCAGCAGTTTTAGGGGGGGGGAGCTGTTTTTT. Translating it yields CASSFRGGELFF.

This clone was observed once. The gene calls are TRBV7-2 and TRBJ2-7; 9 nucleotides align to TRBD2. Germline-derived CDR1 and CDR2 are SGHTA and FQGNSA. This CDR3 spans 15 amino acids. The junction had 7 bases not matched to a gene; V was cut back by 2 bases and J by 5 bases. In DNA, the CDR3 is TGTGCCAGCAGCTTACGGGGGACTAGCTACGACGAGCAGTACTTC. It is translated as CASSLRGTSYDEQYF.

The chain uses TRBV2 and TRBJ2-7; 7 bases are a match to TRBD1. Germline V CDR1 and CDR2: SNHLY, FYNNEI. CDR3 size: 14 residues. The junction had 9 bases not matched to a gene; V was cut back by 4 bases and J by 6 bases. As DNA, the CDR3 is TGTGCCAGCAGTGCGGACAGGTCACTGCGCGAGCAGTACTTC. Translation gives CASSADRSLREQYF.

The chain uses TRBV6-1 and TRBJ2-1; possible D gene TRBD1, 6 bases. V was clipped by 7 bases and J by 2 bases, with 12 bases between them. Germline assignment: CDR1 MNHNS and CDR2 SASEGT. This CDR3 region has 14 residues. DNA of the CDR3: TGTGCCAGCACCTACAGGGTAGCCTACAATGAGCAGTTCTTC. This encodes CASTYRVAYNEQFF.

The rearrangement joins TRBV7-9 to TRBJ1-2; 7 nucleotides agree with TRBD1. The CDR3 covers 15 residues. Trimming at V came to 4 bases and at J to 4 bases, leaving 9 bases not matched to a gene. Germline assignment: CDR1 SEHNR and CDR2 FQNEAQ (reference sequence). Written as DNA, the CDR3 is TGTGCCAGCAGCTACGGGACAGCCCAGCTCTATGGCTACACCTTC. Its translation is CASSYGTAQLYGYTF.

The chain is built from TRBV4-3 and TRBJ1-6; D call uncertain. The CDR3 has 13 amino acids. The V and J ends lost 4 bases and 8 bases respectively, with 9 bases between them. Germline lookup yields CDR1 LGHNA and CDR2 YSLEER. The CDR3 nucleotides are TGCGCCAGCAGCCTGGTCCGGGATTCACCCCTCCACTTT. Translating it yields CASSLVRDSPLHF.

This clone has a single count. The chain carries TRBV12-5 and TRBJ2-1; D gene uncertain. The ends were cut back, 6 bases at V and 0 bases at J, with 9 bases in the middle. This CDR3 is 14 amino acids long. The germline CDR1 and CDR2 sequences are LGHNT and FRNRAP. CDR3 sequence reads: CASGPGHSYNEQFF. The CDR3 nucleotides are TGTGCTAGTGGCCCTGGGCACTCCTACAATGAGCAGTTCTTC.

The chain is built from TRBV2 and TRBJ1-4; the D gene is possibly TRBD1 (5 bases). Germline V gives CDR1 SNHLY, CDR2 FYNNEI. The CDR3 is 15 residues long. V was clipped by 2 bases and J by 4 bases, with 11 bases between them. The CDR3 reads CASSEWGGGNEKLFF. CDR3 DNA sequence: TGTGCCAGCAGTGAATGGGGGGGTGGTAATGAAAAACTGTTTTTT.

CDR3 amino acids: CASSEEVGASGFNQPQHF. The CDR3 nucleotides read TGTGCCAGCAGTGAAGAGGTGGGGGCGAGTGGGTTCAATCAGCCCCAGCATTTT. The chain recombines TRBV6-1 with TRBJ1-5, with D tentatively TRBD1 (6 bases). This CDR3 comprises 18 residues. Trimming removed 1 base at V and 3 bases at J, with 19 bases between. Germline V gene lookup returns CDR1 MNHNS and CDR2 SASEGT.

Points on this clone: The same CDR3 also results from other DNA sequences found in this sample. This rearrangement joins TRBV27 to TRBJ1-4, with no clear D. Germline V CDR1 and CDR2: MNHEY, SMNVEV (reference sequence). The CDR3 loop spans 16 amino acids. Trimming removed 6 bases from V and 1 base from J, with 15 bases in between. Here the CDR3 reads CASSLLAKVTNEKLFF. The CDR3 DNA is TGTGCCAGCAGCTTACTCGCCAAGGTAACTAATGAAAAACTGTTTTTT.

In its sample, this clone was seen a few times. The chain recombines TRBV4-1 with TRBJ2-1, with no clear D. V was shortened by 1 base and J by 2 bases, with 6 bases between the two germline ends. This CDR3 has 14 amino acids. The germline V gene has CDR1 MGHRA and CDR2 YSYEKL. This chain's CDR3 is CASSQGLAYNEQFF. For the CDR3, the DNA is TGCGCCAGCAGCCAAGGGCTTGCCTACAATGAGCAGTTCTTC.

The rearrangement joins TRBV4-2 to TRBJ2-7; no firm D call. Trimming took 0 bases from V and 4 from J, leaving 7 bases between them. Germline V gene lookup returns CDR1 LGHNA and CDR2 YNFKEQ. The CDR3 runs to 13 residues. The CDR3 bases are TGTGCCAGCAGCCAAGACAGATTGTACGAGCAGTACTTC. As protein: CASSQDRLYEQYF.

The chain has TRBV2 and TRBJ2-4; possible D gene TRBD2, 5 bases. The CDR3 contains 15 residues. CDR1 is SNHLY, CDR2 FYNNEI, per germline. Trimming removed 7 bases at V and 1 base at J, with 14 bases between. In nucleotides, the CDR3 is TGTGCCAGCATGTCGGGGATTTGGGCCAAAAACATTCAGTACTTC. Its protein is CASMSGIWAKNIQYF.

This chain uses TRBV6-5 with TRBJ1-1; TRBD1 is a possible D gene (5 bases). The CDR3 runs to 12 residues. Trimming left V 5 bases short and J 10 bases short, with 14 bases between. Germline-derived CDR1 and CDR2 are MNHEY and SVGAGI. CDR3 sequence (DNA): TGTGCCAGCAGTGCGGGGACCCTGGGAGCTTTCTTT. This gives the protein CASSAGTLGAFF.

Of note for this clone: One end of the junction is discordant with germline, which a read error may explain. The chain is built from TRBV7-2 and TRBJ2-2; 8 bases are a match to TRBD1. The germline V gene encodes CDR1 SGHTA and CDR2 FQGNSA. The CDR3 is 17 amino acids. DNA of the CDR3: TGTGCCGGCAGCTTAGTGGGTACAGGGGGGAACACCGGGGAGCTGTTTTTT. Amino acids: CAGSLVGTGGNTGELFF. The complete variable domain, with remaining parts taken from reference TRBV7-2 and TRBJ2-2, reads GAGVSQSPSNKVTEKGKDVELRCDPISGHTALYWYRQSLGQGLEFLIYFQGNSAPDKSGLPSDRFSAERTGGSVSTLTIQRTQQEDSAVYLCAGSLVGTGGNTGELFFGEGSRLTVL.

J is TRBJ1-3 and V is TRBV4-1; D is unclear. This CDR3 has 15 amino acids. Germline V gene lookup returns CDR1 MGHRA and CDR2 YSYEKL. Trimming removed 0 bases at V and 4 bases at J, with 10 bases between. Here the CDR3 reads CASSQDRRNGNTIYF. The CDR3 nucleotides read TGCGCCAGCAGCCAAGATAGGCGGAACGGAAACACCATATATTTT.

The chain carries TRBV9 and TRBJ1-2; no definite D call. The CDR3 totals 14 residues. CDR1 SGDLS and CDR2 YYNGEE come from the germline V gene. V lost 0 bases, J lost 7 bases, and 13 bases lay in between. CDR3 nucleotide sequence: TGTGCCAGCAGCGTAGGATTGGAGAAATCTGGCTACACCTTC. Amino acid sequence: CASSVGLEKSGYTF.

J is TRBJ1-5 and V is TRBV6-1, with no clear D. The CDR3 covers 13 residues. Trimming removed 6 bases at V and 4 bases at J, with 10 bases between. The V gene's germline CDR1 is MNHNS and CDR2 SASEGT. The CDR3 DNA follows: TGTGCCAGCAGGACGGACGTAAATCAGCCCCAGCATTTT. Encoded protein: CASRTDVNQPQHF.

This clone has more than one count but fewer than ten. This chain uses TRBV7-6 with TRBJ1-1; D call uncertain. CDR1 and CDR2 from the germline V gene are SGHVS and FNYEAQ. Deletions cut 2 bases from V and 4 bases from J, with 11 bases between. The length of the CDR3 is 14 residues. CDR3 DNA: TGTGCCAGCAGCTTATACGTGGGGTCCACTGAAGCTTTCTTT. It yields the protein CASSLYVGSTEAFF.

The gene calls are TRBV5-1 and TRBJ2-5; D remains unclear. This CDR3 contains 11 residues. CDR1 is SGHRS, CDR2 YFSETQ, per germline. V was trimmed by 3 bases and J by 5 bases, leaving 5 bases between them. The CDR3 is CASSSGETQYF. DNA of the CDR3: TGCGCCAGCAGCTCCGGGGAGACCCAGTACTTC.